The 30 T cell receptor beta chains given below trace back to one sample, sequenced in a study of blood T cell repertoires in COVID-19. Sequenced by immunoSEQ multiplex PCR; TCRdb stores in-frame clones only, minus some. In the table there are around 150,000 clones, 87% of which are singletons. The sequencing sample was made of peripheral blood. The receptors derive from a woman aged 60-70 years with active or convalescent COVID-19.

This rearrangement joins TRBV7-2 to TRBJ2-3; 7 bases line up with TRBD1. This CDR3 is built from 15 residues. V trimming: 2 bases; J trimming: 0 bases; junction bases outside the gene matches: 2. CDR1 is SGHTA, CDR2 FQGNSA, per germline. For the CDR3, the DNA is TGTGCCAGCAGCTTATTACAGGGGAGCACAGATACGCAGTATTTT. Residues: CASSLLQGSTDTQYF.

The CDR3 here is CASGRGGPLHF. CDR3 nucleotide sequence: TGTGCCAGCGGGAGGGGGGGCCCCCTCCACTTT. This chain links TRBV6-6 with TRBJ1-6, with D possibly being TRBD1 (6 bases). This CDR3 contains 11 residues. Trimming removed 8 bases at V and 13 bases at J, with 12 bases between. Germline V gives CDR1 MNHNY, CDR2 SVGAGI (reference sequence).

This chain uses TRBV7-9 with TRBJ1-1; 7 bases line up with TRBD1. The J segment lost 2 bases and the V segment lost 8 bases, leaving 20 bases of the junction unmatched. CDR1 is SEHNR, CDR2 FQNEAQ, per germline (reference sequence). The CDR3 has 18 residues. CDR3 DNA: TGTGCCAGCGTGCTAGGCTCCGGGGACAGTCTGGGCAACACTGAAGCTTTCTTT. Translating it yields CASVLGSGDSLGNTEAFF. Drawing the rest from reference TRBV7-9 and TRBJ1-1, the complete variable domain is DTGVSQNPRHKITKRGQNVTFRCDPISEHNRLYWYRQTLGQGPEFLTYFQNEAQLEKSRLLSDRFSAERPKGSFSTLEIQRTEQGDSAMYLCASVLGSGDSLGNTEAFFGQGTRLTVV.

This clone was detected once. The V call is TRBV6-5, the J call TRBJ1-3; D is unclear. V dropped 6 bases and J dropped 0 bases, with 12 bases sitting between them. The germline CDR1 and CDR2 sequences are MNHEY and SVGAGI. CDR3 length: 15 residues. The chain's CDR3 is CASRSERNSGNTIYF. The CDR3 DNA sequence: TGTGCCAGCAGAAGCGAACGAAACTCTGGAAACACCATATATTTT.

The V and J genes are TRBV7-9 and TRBJ1-6; D uncertain. The germline CDR1 and CDR2 sequences are SEHNR and FQNEAQ (reference sequence). The CDR3 spans 15 residues. V was clipped by 5 bases and J by 4 bases, with 12 bases between them. The CDR3 bases are TGTGCCAGCAGCAGTCAAGAGGTTTATAATTCACCCCTCCACTTT. Translated, it gives CASSSQEVYNSPLHF.

Of note for this clone: Germline and junction disagree at one end, which may indicate a read error. The chain recombines TRBV4-1 with TRBJ1-5, with 8 bases aligning to TRBD1. The CDR3 sequence is 16 residues long. Germline lookup yields CDR1 MGHRA and CDR2 YSYEKL. Here the CDR3 reads CASGQRLTGGVQPQHF. Written as DNA, the CDR3 is TGCGCCAGCGGCCAGCGCCTAACAGGGGGAGTTCAGCCCCAGCATTTT.

The V and J genes are TRBV4-1 and TRBJ2-1; possibly TRBD2 for D (6 bases). The V end lost 1 base, the J end lost 2 bases, and 9 bases lay between the germline ends. This CDR3 has 15 amino acids. Germline V gene lookup returns CDR1 MGHRA and CDR2 YSYEKL. As DNA, the CDR3 is TGCGCCAGCAGCCAAGCTCCGGGGGCCTACAATGAGCAGTTCTTC. Translation gives CASSQAPGAYNEQFF.

V usage is TRBV4-1 and J usage is TRBJ2-7; D uncertain. V lost 0 bases to trimming and J lost 9 bases, with 12 bases between them. Germline CDR1 MGHRA, CDR2 YSYEKL. The CDR3 has 13 amino acids. CDR3 loop: CASSQESETRQYF. The CDR3 coding sequence is TGCGCCAGCAGCCAAGAAAGTGAAACGAGGCAGTACTTC.

The V call is TRBV19, the J call TRBJ1-6; D not resolved. Trimming left V 7 bases short and J 7 bases short, with 17 bases between. The CDR3 totals 15 residues. The germline CDR1 and CDR2 sequences are LNHDA and SQIVND (reference sequence). Here the CDR3 reads CASTPAARVNSPLHF. The CDR3 DNA is TGTGCCAGTACCCCGGCAGCGAGGGTAAATTCACCCCTCCACTTT.

The chain uses TRBV7-6 and TRBJ1-3, with a possible D match to TRBD1 (5 bases). Germline CDR1 SGHVS, CDR2 FNYEAQ. Deletions cut 1 base from V and 0 bases from J, with 10 bases between. The CDR3 loop spans 16 amino acids. The CDR3 DNA reads as TGTGCCAGCAGCTTAGAACCCGGACACTCTGGAAACACCATATATTTT. Its protein is CASSLEPGHSGNTIYF.

The CDR3 region is CASSFRDRGTEAFF. CDR3 nucleotide sequence: TGCGCCAGCAGCTTCCGGGACAGGGGTACTGAAGCTTTCTTT. V usage is TRBV4-3 and J usage is TRBJ1-1, with TRBD1 matching 10 bases. The CDR3 is 14 amino acids. Germline trimming cut 5 bases from V and 5 bases from J; bases unmatched to any gene: 5. From germline, CDR1 is LGHNA and CDR2 YSLEER.

The V gene is TRBV10-3, the J gene TRBJ2-2; 12 nucleotides align to TRBD2. CDR1 and CDR2 from the germline V gene are ENHRY and SYGVKD. There are 14 residues in the CDR3. J gave up 4 bases and V 8 bases, and 2 bases lay outside the gene matches. CDR3 loop: CAIAGLAGTGELFF. The CDR3 DNA reads TGTGCCATCGCGGGACTAGCGGGCACCGGGGAGCTGTTTTTT.

A remark on this clone: The sample holds other DNA sequences that translate to the same CDR3. This chain joins TRBV10-3 and TRBJ1-2; D remains ambiguous. This CDR3 has 12 amino acids. Germline CDR1 is ENHRY and CDR2 is SYGVKD. Trimming removed 0 bases at V and 8 bases at J, with 7 bases between. The CDR3 DNA reads as TGTGCCATCAGTGAGTCGACGGGGGGCTACACCTTC. Encoded protein: CAISESTGGYTF.

V gene TRBV19 combines with J gene TRBJ1-1; D remains ambiguous. Germline values: CDR1 LNHDA, CDR2 SQIVND (reference sequence). The CDR3 is 14 residues long. V was trimmed by 3 bases and J by 0 bases, leaving 8 bases between them. Written as DNA, the CDR3 is TGTGCCAGTAGTATCAAACAGCTGAACACTGAAGCTTTCTTT. This gives the protein CASSIKQLNTEAFF. Complete variable domain (other parts from reference TRBV19 and TRBJ1-1): DGGITQSPKYLFRKEGQNVTLSCEQNLNHDAMYWYRQDPGQGLRLIYYSQIVNDFQKGDIAEGYSVSREKKESFPLTVTSAQKNPTAFYLCASSIKQLNTEAFFGQGTRLTVV.

The count of this clone is one. The V gene is TRBV19, the J gene TRBJ1-3, with D tentatively TRBD1 (5 bases). Germline V gene data show CDR1 as LNHDA and CDR2 as SQIVND (reference sequence). V shed 5 bases and J shed 2 bases, with 16 bases lying between them. The CDR3 totals 16 residues. CDR3 DNA: TGTGCCAGTAGTCCGATCACAGGCCTTCCTGGAAACACCATATATTTT. Residues: CASSPITGLPGNTIYF.

J is TRBJ1-3 and V is TRBV3-1 (or the pseudogene TRBV3-2); 9 nucleotides align to TRBD1. V gave up 2 bases and J gave up 9 bases; unmatched junction bases: 5. CDR1 LGHDT and CDR2 YNNKEL come from the germline V gene (reference sequence). CDR3 size: 14 residues. The CDR3 DNA is TGTGCCAGCAGCCAACGGGACAGGGAGGCCACCATATATTTT. Its protein product is CASSQRDREATIYF.

This clone was observed once. The gene calls are TRBV5-1 and TRBJ2-3; 8 bases agree with TRBD2. The CDR3 covers 16 residues. The V gene end was trimmed by 7 bases and the J gene end by 0 bases; junction bases not matched to a gene: 10. CDR1 is SGHRS and CDR2 is YFSETQ in the germline V gene. CDR3 sequence reads: CASPAPCGGSTDTQYF. Here the CDR3 DNA reads TGCGCCAGCCCCGCCCCCTGCGGGGGGAGCACAGATACGCAGTATTTT.

The chain employs TRBV7-2 and TRBJ2-3, with TRBD2 as a possible D gene (5 bases). The CDR3 consists of 15 residues. Trimming took 5 bases from V and 4 from J, leaving 16 bases between them. Germline CDR1 SGHTA, CDR2 FQGNSA. CDR3 DNA sequence: TGTGCCAGCAGCCCCCGACCCGAGGGAGCAGATACGCAGTATTTT. Protein: CASSPRPEGADTQYF. Based on the CDR3 plus reference TRBV7-2 and TRBJ2-3, the full variable domain is GAGVSQSPSNKVTEKGKDVELRCDPISGHTALYWYRQSLGQGLEFLIYFQGNSAPDKSGLPSDRFSAERTGGSVSTLTIQRTQQEDSAVYLCASSPRPEGADTQYFGPGTRLTVL.

J is TRBJ1-5 and V is TRBV18; TRBD1 might be the D (6 bases). The CDR3 covers 15 residues. CDR1 is KGHSH, CDR2 LQKENI, per germline. Trimming took off 2 bases at V and 6 bases at J, with 14 bases between the two ends. The CDR3 bases are TGTGCCAGCTCACCAGAACAGGGAATAGGTCAGCCCCAGCATTTT. Its translation is CASSPEQGIGQPQHF.

V usage is TRBV6-6 and J usage is TRBJ1-4; 9 bases map to TRBD1. The germline V gene encodes CDR1 MNHNY and CDR2 SVGAGI (reference sequence). CDR3 length equals 16 residues. V dropped 6 bases and J dropped 0; count of bases not matched to a gene: 5. The CDR3 loop is CASRPGQGATNEKLFF. DNA of the CDR3: TGTGCCAGCAGACCGGGACAGGGTGCAACTAATGAAAAACTGTTTTTT.

The chain combines TRBV12-5 with TRBJ1-2, with TRBD1 matching 7 bases. The J segment lost 4 bases and the V segment lost 0 bases, leaving 11 bases of the junction unmatched. The CDR3 is 17 residues long. Germline CDR1 LGHNT, CDR2 FRNRAP. In DNA, the CDR3 is TGTGCTAGTGGTTTGGTTAGGGGGCAGGGGGTGCCCTATGGCTACACCTTC. It translates to CASGLVRGQGVPYGYTF.

V gene TRBV27 combines with J gene TRBJ1-3; TRBD1 might be the D (6 bases). From germline, CDR1 is MNHEY and CDR2 SMNVEV (reference sequence). The CDR3 has 17 amino acids. V lost 8 bases, J lost 4 bases, and 24 bases lay in between. The CDR3 spells CASGPLRGGIVGNTIYF. Here the CDR3 DNA reads TGTGCCAGCGGACCCCTTAGGGGGGGAATAGTAGGAAACACCATATATTTT.

The rearrangement links TRBV4-1 to TRBJ1-2; TRBD1 matches at 7 bases. The germline CDR1 and CDR2 sequences are MGHRA and YSYEKL. V lost 10 bases to trimming and J lost 3 bases; unmatched junction nucleotides: 5. The CDR3 consists of 12 residues. The CDR3 bases are TGCGCCACCCTAGGACAGGACTATGGCTACACCTTC. Translation gives CATLGQDYGYTF.

The V call is TRBV2, the J call TRBJ2-2, with D perhaps matching TRBD2 (5 bases). Trimming took off 7 bases at V and 4 bases at J, with 16 bases between the two ends. Germline values: CDR1 SNHLY, CDR2 FYNNEI. The CDR3 has 15 residues. The CDR3 is CASKFNLAGTGELFF. The CDR3 DNA follows: TGTGCCAGCAAATTCAACCTAGCCGGCACCGGGGAGCTGTTTTTT.

The CDR3 sequence: CASTPYQETQYF. The DNA of the CDR3 is TGTGCCAGCACCCCGTACCAAGAGACCCAGTACTTC. The genes are TRBV5-8 and TRBJ2-5, with D unclear. Germline CDR1 reads SGHTS; CDR2 reads YDEGEE. The CDR3 consists of 12 residues. V shed 6 bases and J shed 0 bases, with 6 bases lying between them.

This sequence joins TRBV29-1 and TRBJ1-3; no reliable D call. Per germline, CDR1 SQVTM and CDR2 ANQGSEA. V lost 3 bases and J lost 6, with 6 bases in between. The length of the CDR3 is 11 residues. As DNA, the CDR3 is TGCAGCGTTGACCAGTTAAACACCATATATTTT. Its protein product is CSVDQLNTIYF.

The chain combines TRBV7-9 with TRBJ2-5; 15 positions match TRBD2. The V gene end was trimmed by 5 bases and the J gene end by 4 bases; junction bases not matched to a gene: 8. Germline CDR1 is SEHNR and CDR2 is FQNEAQ (reference sequence). The CDR3 is made up of 17 amino acids. CDR3 bases: TGTGCCAGCAGCCCCGGACTAGCGGGGGGGCTTGGAGAGACCCAGTACTTC. The encoded protein is CASSPGLAGGLGETQYF.

The sample holds a few counts of this clone. This chain joins TRBV29-1 and TRBJ2-7; 7 bases match TRBD1. The CDR3 consists of 13 residues. Trimming cost V 8 bases and J 0 bases; bases outside gene matches: 7. CDR1 is SQVTM and CDR2 is ANQGSEA in the germline V gene. CDR3 residues: CSISGQLSYEQYF. Here the CDR3 DNA reads TGCAGCATCTCGGGACAGCTCTCCTACGAGCAGTACTTC.

About this clone: The sample contains more than one DNA sequence encoding this CDR3. The chain has TRBV29-1 and TRBJ2-7; a possible D gene is TRBD2 (7 bases). Per germline, CDR1 SQVTM and CDR2 ANQGSEA. V was pared by 2 bases and J by 4 bases, with 9 bases between. The CDR3 spans 12 residues. The CDR3 spells CSVERGGYEQYF. DNA for the CDR3: TGCAGCGTTGAAAGGGGGGGGTACGAGCAGTACTTC.

The chain combines TRBV4-3 with TRBJ1-1; D perhaps matches TRBD1 (5 bases). This CDR3 spans 14 amino acids. V lost 4 bases to trimming and J lost 5 bases, with 14 bases between them. Germline V gives CDR1 LGHNA, CDR2 YSLEER. CDR3 amino acids: CASSLGLEGTEAFF. In DNA, the CDR3 is TGCGCCAGCAGCCTCGGTTTGGAGGGGACTGAAGCTTTCTTT.